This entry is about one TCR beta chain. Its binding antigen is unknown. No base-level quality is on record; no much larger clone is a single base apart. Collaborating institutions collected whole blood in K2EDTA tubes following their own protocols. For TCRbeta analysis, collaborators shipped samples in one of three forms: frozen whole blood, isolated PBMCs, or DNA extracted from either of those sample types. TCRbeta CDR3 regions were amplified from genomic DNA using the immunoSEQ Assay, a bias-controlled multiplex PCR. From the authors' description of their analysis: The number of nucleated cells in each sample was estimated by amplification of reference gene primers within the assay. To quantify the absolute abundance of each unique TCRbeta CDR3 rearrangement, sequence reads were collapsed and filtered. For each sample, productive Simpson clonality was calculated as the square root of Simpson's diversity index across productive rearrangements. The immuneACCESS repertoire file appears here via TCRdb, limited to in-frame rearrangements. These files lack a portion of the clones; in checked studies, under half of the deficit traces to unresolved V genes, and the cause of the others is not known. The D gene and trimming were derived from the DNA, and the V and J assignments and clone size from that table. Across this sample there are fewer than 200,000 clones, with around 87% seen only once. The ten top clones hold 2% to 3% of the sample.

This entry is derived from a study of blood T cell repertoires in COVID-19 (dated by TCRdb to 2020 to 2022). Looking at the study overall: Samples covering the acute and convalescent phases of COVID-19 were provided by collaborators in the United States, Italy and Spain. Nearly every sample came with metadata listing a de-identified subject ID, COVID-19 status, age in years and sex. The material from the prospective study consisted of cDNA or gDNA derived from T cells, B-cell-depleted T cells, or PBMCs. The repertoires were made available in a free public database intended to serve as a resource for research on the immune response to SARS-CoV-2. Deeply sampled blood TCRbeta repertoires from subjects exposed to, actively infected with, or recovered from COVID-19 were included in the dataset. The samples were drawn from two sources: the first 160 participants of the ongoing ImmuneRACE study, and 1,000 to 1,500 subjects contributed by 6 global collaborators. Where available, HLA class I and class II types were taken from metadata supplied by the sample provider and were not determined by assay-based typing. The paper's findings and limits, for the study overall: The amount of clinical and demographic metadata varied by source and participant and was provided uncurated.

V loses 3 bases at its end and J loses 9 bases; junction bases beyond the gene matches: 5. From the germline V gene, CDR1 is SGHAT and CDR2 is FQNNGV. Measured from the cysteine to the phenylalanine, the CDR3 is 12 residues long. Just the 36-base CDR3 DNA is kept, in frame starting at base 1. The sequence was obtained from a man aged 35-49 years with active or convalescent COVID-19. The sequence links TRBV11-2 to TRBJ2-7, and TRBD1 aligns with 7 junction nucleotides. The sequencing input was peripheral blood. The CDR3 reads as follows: CASSLNSGGQYF. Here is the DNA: TGTGCCAGCAGCTTGAACTCAGGGGGGCAGTACTTC.